The 15 T cell receptor beta chains in this list originate from one sample, sequenced in a study of blood T cell repertoires in COVID-19. Using immunoSEQ multiplex PCR, the repertoire was profiled, and TCRdb retains in-frame clones only, with some absent. The sample lists around 130,000 clones; roughly 80% were seen once. Sequenced input: peripheral blood. Receptors were obtained from a woman of 80 years or more with acute or convalescent COVID-19.

The chain recombines TRBV19 with TRBJ1-1; the D gene is possibly TRBD1 (5 bases). V dropped 8 bases and J dropped 2 bases, with 15 bases sitting between them. The germline V gene encodes CDR1 LNHDA and CDR2 SQIVND (reference sequence). This CDR3 contains 14 residues. The CDR3: CASRELRGNTEAFF. The DNA of the CDR3 is TGTGCCAGTCGAGAATTAAGGGGTAACACTGAAGCTTTCTTT.

This sequence joins TRBV2 and TRBJ2-3, with D uncertain. CDR1 is SNHLY, CDR2 FYNNEI, per germline. The CDR3 runs 15 residues. Trimming pared 4 bases from V and 2 bases from J, leaving 13 bases between. CDR3 region: CASSVRSSFTDTQYF. The CDR3 nucleotides read TGTGCCAGCAGTGTCAGGTCATCCTTCACAGATACGCAGTATTTT. Variable domain in full (rest from reference TRBV2 and TRBJ2-3): EPEVTQTPSHQVTQMGQEVILRCVPISNHLYFYWYRQILGQKVEFLVSFYNNEISEKSEIFDDQFSVERPDGSNFTLKIRSTKLEDSAMYFCASSVRSSFTDTQYFGPGTRLTVL.

This chain uses TRBV5-1 with TRBJ2-5, with 9 nucleotides matching TRBD2. The CDR3 loop spans 14 amino acids. V shed 2 bases and J 6 bases; nucleotides not matched to a gene: 5. Germline-derived CDR1 and CDR2 are SGHRS and YFSETQ. The CDR3 region is CASSLGLAGKTQYF. The CDR3 DNA reads TGCGCCAGCAGCTTAGGGCTAGCGGGAAAGACCCAGTACTTC.

V gene TRBV7-9 combines with J gene TRBJ2-1; unclear D gene. This CDR3 has 15 amino acids. Trimming removed 5 bases from V and 9 bases from J, with 20 bases in between. CDR1 and CDR2 (germline): SEHNR, FQNEAQ (reference sequence). The CDR3 DNA is TGTGCCAGCAGCCCCACGGTCGTTCGGGTGGCTGAGCAGTTCTTC. As protein: CASSPTVVRVAEQFF.

The chain carries TRBV5-1 and TRBJ1-3; no definite D call. The CDR3 loop spans 15 amino acids. V lost 2 bases to trimming and J lost 0 bases, with 9 bases between them. CDR1 and CDR2 from the germline V gene are SGHRS and YFSETQ. The CDR3 DNA is TGCGCCAGCAGCTTCGGTGGAGGCTCTGGAAACACCATATATTTT. It codes for CASSFGGGSGNTIYF.

The gene calls are TRBV5-4 and TRBJ2-2; TRBD2 aligns across 16 bases. The CDR3 loop spans 18 amino acids. The junction had 4 bases not matched to a gene; V was cut back by 4 bases and J by 1 base. The V gene's germline CDR1 is SGHNT and CDR2 YYREEE (reference sequence). This chain's CDR3 is CASSGGLAGGLNTGELFF. CDR3 coding DNA: TGTGCCAGCAGCGGGGGACTAGCGGGAGGGCTGAACACCGGGGAGCTGTTTTTT.

The chain joins TRBV27 to TRBJ1-5, with 7 bases identical to TRBD1. Unmatched junction bases numbered 10, after V lost 2 bases and J lost 3 bases. The CDR3 covers 17 residues. CDR1 and CDR2 (germline): MNHEY, SMNVEV (reference sequence). The CDR3 DNA reads as TGTGCCAGCAGTTTAGTTTTTGTACAGGGGATCAATCAGCCCCAGCATTTT. Amino acid sequence: CASSLVFVQGINQPQHF.

The V gene is TRBV15, the J gene TRBJ2-1, with TRBD2 matching over 9 bases. The junction had 10 bases not matched to a gene; V was cut back by 7 bases and J by 3 bases. Germline CDR1 and CDR2: LNHNV and YYDKDF (reference sequence). The CDR3 totals 16 residues. CDR3 in DNA: TGTGCCACCACCTCAGGCGGGAGGGCCTTCTACAATGAGCAGTTCTTC. As protein: CATTSGGRAFYNEQFF.

This clone was seen just once. V usage is TRBV29-1 and J usage is TRBJ2-1; 7 nucleotides match TRBD1. This CDR3 region has 15 residues. Germline loops: CDR1 SQVTM, CDR2 ANQGSEA. V lost 6 bases to trimming and J lost 2 bases; unmatched junction nucleotides: 10. CDR3 loop: CSVQDRIQPYNEQFF. For the CDR3, the DNA is TGCAGCGTCCAGGACAGGATACAACCCTACAATGAGCAGTTCTTC.

This rearrangement joins TRBV5-1 to TRBJ2-3; 12 nucleotides agree with TRBD2. The CDR3 totals 18 residues. Germline values: CDR1 SGHRS, CDR2 YFSETQ. Losses at the gene ends were 2 bases for V and 1 base for J; bases not matched to a gene: 8. The CDR3 region has the DNA TGCGCCAGCAGCTTACGGACTAGCGGGGCCGTCGGCACAGATACGCAGTATTTT. Translating gives CASSLRTSGAVGTDTQYF.

This clone has just one count. The gene calls are TRBV19 and TRBJ1-5; 10 bases align to TRBD1. The CDR3 length is 16 residues. J was trimmed by 2 bases and V by 5 bases; bases with no gene match: 6. The germline CDR1 and CDR2 sequences are LNHDA and SQIVND (reference sequence). Written as DNA, the CDR3 is TGTGCCAGTAGTCCCGGGACAGGGGATCGCAATCAGCCCCAGCATTTT. Translation: CASSPGTGDRNQPQHF.

This chain links TRBV1 with TRBJ2-7; the table calls TRBD2, which could not be checked here. TRBV1 constitutes a pseudogene. The length of the CDR3 is 14 residues. The CDR3 DNA is TGCACCAGCAGCCACGACCGCCCGGAGAGCGAGCAGTACTTC. Protein sequence: CTSSHDRPESEQYF.

The chain carries TRBV7-2 and TRBJ2-7; D is possibly TRBD2 (6 bases). Germline V gene lookup returns CDR1 SGHTA and CDR2 FQGNSA. Trimming removed 3 bases at V and 10 bases at J, with 19 bases between. CDR3 length equals 14 residues. The CDR3, as DNA: TGTGCCAGCAGCTTCGGCGGGACCCAGCCCAAACAGTACTTC. Translated, it gives CASSFGGTQPKQYF.

The gene calls are TRBV6-2 or TRBV6-3 and TRBJ2-7; 10 nucleotides agree with TRBD1. Unmatched junction bases numbered 3, after V lost 2 bases and J lost 2 bases. Germline V CDR1 and CDR2: MNHEY, SVGEGT. This CDR3 spans 15 amino acids. Written as DNA, the CDR3 is TGTGCCAGCAGTTACGGGACAGGGGATCCCTACGAGCAGTACTTC. This encodes CASSYGTGDPYEQYF.

The chain has TRBV7-6 and TRBJ1-1; TRBD1 agrees at 11 bases. The CDR3 is 14 amino acids. The germline CDR1 and CDR2 sequences are SGHVS and FNYEAQ. After removal of 4 bases from V and 8 bases from J, the junction contained 6 bases not matched to a gene. The CDR3 spells CASSSLDRGREAFF. CDR3 DNA: TGTGCCAGCAGCTCCCTGGACAGGGGGCGAGAAGCTTTCTTT.